This T cell receptor (beta chain) was obtained from a study of blood T cells in healthy people across ages. Primed by a sample-barcoded 5' primer and a J-beta primer mix, a second PCR proceeded for about 6 to 11 cycles. All samples gave at least 3 million CDR3-containing paired-end reads. One entry per CDR3 protein, called by TCRdb with MiXCR from the 5' RACE reads. The repertoire has about 640,000 distinct CDR3 sequences, approximately 40% of them found once; the top ten carry 25% to 35%. The CDR3 consists of 13 residues. Deletions cut 5 bases from V and 8 bases from J, with 15 bases between. Germline assignment: CDR1 LGHNA and CDR2 YNFKEQ.

This TCR derives from an elderly man in good health. Input material: blood. The rearrangement links TRBV4-2 to TRBJ1-1; the D is unclear. CDR3 in DNA: TGTGCCAGCAGCGGAGCAGGAGCCAGGGAAGCTTTCTTT. It specifies CASSGAGAREAFF.